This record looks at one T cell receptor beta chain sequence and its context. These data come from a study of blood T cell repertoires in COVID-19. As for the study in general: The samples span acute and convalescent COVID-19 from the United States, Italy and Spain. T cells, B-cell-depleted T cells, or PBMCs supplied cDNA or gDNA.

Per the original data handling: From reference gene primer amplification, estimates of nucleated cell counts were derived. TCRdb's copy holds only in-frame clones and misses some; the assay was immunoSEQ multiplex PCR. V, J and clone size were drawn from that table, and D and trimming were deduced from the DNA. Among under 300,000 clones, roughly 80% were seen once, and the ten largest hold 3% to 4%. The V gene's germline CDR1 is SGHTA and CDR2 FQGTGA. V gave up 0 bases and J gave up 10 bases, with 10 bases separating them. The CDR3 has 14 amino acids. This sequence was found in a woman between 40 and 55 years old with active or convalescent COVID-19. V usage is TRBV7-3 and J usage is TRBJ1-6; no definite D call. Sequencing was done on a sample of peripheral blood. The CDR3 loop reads CASSLTGGESPLHF. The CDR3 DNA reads TGTGCCAGCAGCTTAACTGGCGGGGAGTCACCCCTCCACTTT.